This T cell receptor beta chain originates from a study of CD8 T cells in ankylosing spondylitis. Comments on this clonotype: Antigen specificity is unknown.

CDR3 length equals 14 residues. Trimming pared 3 bases from V and 3 bases from J, leaving 11 bases between. Molecular-barcoded quantitative 5'-RACE produced these TCR beta libraries. MiXCR, run by TCRdb on the 5' RACE reads, gives a single entry per CDR3 protein. The data hold approximately 35,000 distinct CDR3 sequences, with about an eighth observed a single time. General study findings and limits: Reactive arthritis synovial fluid and blood previously showed some of these motif variants. Clones linked to disease, bearing a CD8+ phenotype, were relatively rare in peripheral blood.

The specimen sequenced was synovial fluid, either unsorted or a sorted T cell fraction (not recorded which). The chain links TRBV12-3 or TRBV12-4 to TRBJ1-1, with D uncertain. The TCR originated in a male donor with ankylosing spondylitis. DNA of the CDR3: TGTGCCAGCAGTTTCCAACGCTCCCACACTGAAGCTTTCTTT. This gives the protein CASSFQRSHTEAFF.